The entry below describes one TCR beta chain. Its antigen is as yet unknown. These data belong to a study of T-cell reconstitution after alpha-beta-depleted transplantation in children. Whole-study results and caveats: It was newly produced T cells that mostly accounted for T-cell counts and diversity one year after transplant. It was surviving recipient T cells and thymic progenitors that gave some patients high TCRbeta diversity at day 60. The origin of alpha-beta T cells about two months after transplant was reportedly several hundred expanded graft clones.

It was with unique molecular identifiers that the TCRbeta library was prepared. TCRdb re-derived calls from the PCR reads in MiXCR, one entry per CDR3 protein. The sample lists 530,000 or so distinct CDR3 sequences, 25% to 30% seen once, with approximately 33% in the top ten. This sample comprised PBMCs, obtained before TCRalphabeta/CD19-depleted stem cell transplant. The sequence came from a boy younger than two with Wiskott-Aldrich syndrome, due to receive a stem cell transplant.

The CDR3 region has the DNA TGCAGTGCTGATAGGACAGGGGTCACCTACGAGCAGTACTTC. The encoded protein is CSADRTGVTYEQYF. The chain links TRBV20-1 to TRBJ2-7, with 9 bases matching TRBD1. CDR1 DFQATT and CDR2 SNEGSKA come from the germline V gene (reference sequence). This CDR3 spans 14 amino acids. V lost 5 bases to trimming and J lost 2 bases; unmatched junction nucleotides: 7.